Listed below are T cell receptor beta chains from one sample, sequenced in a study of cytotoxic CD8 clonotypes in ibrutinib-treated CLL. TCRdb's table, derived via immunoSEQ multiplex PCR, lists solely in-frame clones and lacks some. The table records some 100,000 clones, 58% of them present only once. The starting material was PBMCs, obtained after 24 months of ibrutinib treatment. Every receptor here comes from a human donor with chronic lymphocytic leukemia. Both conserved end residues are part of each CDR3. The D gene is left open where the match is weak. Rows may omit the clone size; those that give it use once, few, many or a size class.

CDR3nt: TGTGCCATCAGCGGTAACCTAGCGGGGGGGCCCGCTAGCACAGATACGCAGTATTTT
CDR3aa: CAISGNLAGGPASTDTQYF
abundance: -
j_gene: TRBJ2-3
d_gene: TRBD2
v_gene: TRBV10-3

CDR3nt: TGTGCCAGCGCACGAAATCGGGTGAACACTGAAGCTTTCTTT
CDR3aa: CASARNRVNTEAFF
abundance: -
j_gene: TRBJ1-1
d_gene: -
v_gene: TRBV27

CDR3nt: TGTGCCAGCAGCTTGGGACAGGGGGCGTACGAGCAGTACTTC
CDR3aa: CASSLGQGAYEQYF
abundance: -
j_gene: TRBJ2-7
d_gene: TRBD1
v_gene: TRBV7-6

CDR3nt: TGTGCCTGGAGCACGGACCGGGGGGCGGGGAACACTGAAGCTTTCTTT
CDR3aa: CAWSTDRGAGNTEAFF
abundance: -
j_gene: TRBJ1-1
d_gene: -
v_gene: TRBV30

CDR3nt: TGTGCCAGCAGCTTAACACAGGGTACCACTGAAGCTTTCTTT
CDR3aa: CASSLTQGTTEAFF
abundance: -
j_gene: TRBJ1-1
d_gene: -
v_gene: TRBV7-9

CDR3nt: TGTGCCAGCAACCCGGGACTAGCGGGGAACCAAGAGACCCAGTACTTC
CDR3aa: CASNPGLAGNQETQYF
abundance: -
j_gene: TRBJ2-5
d_gene: TRBD2
v_gene: TRBV7-2

CDR3nt: TGTGCCATCAGTTACCGCGGACTAGCGGGGGGCACGAACACCGGGGAGCTGTTTTTT
CDR3aa: CAISYRGLAGGTNTGELFF
abundance: -
j_gene: TRBJ2-2
d_gene: TRBD2
v_gene: TRBV10-3

CDR3nt: TGTGCCAGCAGCGCGAACCCCCTCGGACAGACGAACTATGGCTACACCTTC
CDR3aa: CASSANPLGQTNYGYTF
abundance: -
j_gene: TRBJ1-2
d_gene: -
v_gene: TRBV9

CDR3nt: TGTGCTAGTTCGTGGGGGATCTCTGGAAACACCATATATTTT
CDR3aa: CASSWGISGNTIYF
abundance: -
j_gene: TRBJ1-3
d_gene: -
v_gene: TRBV12-5

CDR3nt: TGTGCCAGCAGTTTTGCGGGGGGGGACACTGAAGCTTTCTTT
CDR3aa: CASSFAGGDTEAFF
abundance: -
j_gene: TRBJ1-1
d_gene: -
v_gene: TRBV27

CDR3nt: TGTGCCAGCCGTAGAGAGGGCACGGTTAACTATGGCTACACCTTC
CDR3aa: CASRREGTVNYGYTF
abundance: -
j_gene: TRBJ1-2
d_gene: -
v_gene: TRBV6-4

CDR3nt: TGCGCCAGCAGCTCAGGGGACAGGGCCTATGGCTACACCTTC
CDR3aa: CASSSGDRAYGYTF
abundance: -
j_gene: TRBJ1-2
d_gene: TRBD1
v_gene: TRBV5-1

CDR3nt: TGTGCCAGCAGCTTAGATGAGGACAGCGCCGCACGGACCCAGTACTTC
CDR3aa: CASSLDEDSAARTQYF
abundance: -
j_gene: TRBJ2-5
d_gene: -
v_gene: TRBV11-3

CDR3nt: TGTGCCAGCAGCCTCCCCCCCCTGCGTGAAGCTTTCTTT
CDR3aa: CASSLPPLREAFF
abundance: few
j_gene: TRBJ1-1
d_gene: -
v_gene: TRBV11-3